Included here is one TCR beta chain sequence, with context. V dropped 5 bases and J dropped 8 bases, with 9 bases sitting between them. The CDR3 extends over 11 amino acids. This sample was taken from a study of T cell repertoires in cytomegalovirus infection. Each CDR3 protein gets one entry after TCRdb re-called the reads with MiXCR. The table records around 200,000 distinct CDR3 sequences, 17% of them present only once. The source of this sequence is a human donor in good health (CMV status not recorded). Some clones in this sample may be carry-over from other donors' samples. V gene TRBV12-3 or TRBV12-4 combines with J gene TRBJ1-2, with D tentatively TRBD1 (5 bases). The sequencing sample was made of CD8+ T cells from PBMCs. CDR3 nucleotides: TGTGCCAGCAGTGGGGGAAGGGGCTACACCTTC. This encodes CASSGGRGYTF.